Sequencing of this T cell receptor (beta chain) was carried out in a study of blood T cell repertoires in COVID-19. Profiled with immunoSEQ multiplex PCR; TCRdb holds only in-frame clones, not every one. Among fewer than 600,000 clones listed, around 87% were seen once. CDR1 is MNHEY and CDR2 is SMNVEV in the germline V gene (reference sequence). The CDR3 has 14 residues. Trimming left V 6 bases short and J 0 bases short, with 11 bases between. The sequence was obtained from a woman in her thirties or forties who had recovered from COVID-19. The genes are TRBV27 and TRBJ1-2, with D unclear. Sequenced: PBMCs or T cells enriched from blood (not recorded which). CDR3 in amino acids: CASSPLGSNYGYTF. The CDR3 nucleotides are TGTGCCAGCAGCCCCTTGGGCTCTAACTATGGCTACACCTTC.